Given below is one T cell receptor beta chain in context. Its cognate antigen has yet to be identified. Qualities for individual bases were not recorded, and no much larger clone is one base off. The sample is drawn from a study of radiotherapy plus CTLA-4 blockade in lung cancer (dated by TCRdb to 2016 to 2019). Context from the whole study: Among the enrolled patients, about 19% had an objective response, and 31% reached disease control.

CDR1 and CDR2 were assigned from the germline V gene as SGDLS and YYNGEE. Including the terminal cysteine and phenylalanine, the CDR3 comprises 17 residues. Solely the CDR3 DNA is kept, with 51 bases framed from the first base. The germline V end is reduced by 6 bases and the J end by 6 bases; junction bases left unmatched: 19. Focal radiation therapy combined with CTLA-4 blockade (ipilimumab) was tested in patients with chemo-refractory metastatic non-small-cell lung cancer. The investigation overall reported the following: After treatment with radiotherapy and ipilimumab, TCR clones that originated in tumors expanded in peripheral blood. Early dynamic changes in blood T cell clones, together with increased serum interferon-beta after radiation, were reported as the strongest predictors of response.

Library construction relied on the immunoSEQ multiplex PCR assay. TCRdb provides this immuneACCESS table in a form limited to in-frame rearrangements. Some clones are lacking; in checked studies, under half of them reflect an unresolved V gene, and why the rest are absent is not known. A total of 25,000 to 35,000 clones appear in this sample, 75% to 85% of them only once. Approximately 23% of the sample comes from the top ten. This specimen consisted of peripheral blood, obtained from a patient treated with radiotherapy plus ipilimumab. This TCR derives from a human donor with non-small cell lung cancer that progressed on radiotherapy plus ipilimumab. The chain was built from TRBV9 and TRBJ2-7, with 9 central nucleotides matching TRBD1. The sequence in DNA is TGTGCCAGCATCCGCATCCCGGGACAGGGAGGAGACACCGAGCAGTACTTC. Translated, it gives CASIRIPGQGGDTEQYF.